This passage covers 2 T cell receptor beta chains from one sample sequenced in a study of blood T cell repertoires in COVID-19 (dated by TCRdb to 2018 to 2021). The library was produced with the immunoSEQ multiplex PCR assay. TCRdb stores this immuneACCESS table with in-frame sequences only. Part of the clones is absent; in the studies checked, under half of the shortfall reflects unresolved V genes, and no reason is known for the rest. Counted in this sample were 120,000 or so clones; approximately 68% of them appeared once. The top ten clonotypes cover about 2.2% of the sample. Sequences were obtained from peripheral blood. The receptor source for this set is a woman in her 70s with acute or convalescent COVID-19.

The chain has TRBV9 and TRBJ2-1; the D gene is possibly TRBD1 (5 bases). Trimming took 0 bases from V and 7 from J, leaving 23 bases between them. The CDR3 is made up of 18 amino acids. From germline, CDR1 is SGDLS and CDR2 YYNGEE. CDR3 in amino acids: CASSVADARTMTPNEQFF. The CDR3 nucleotides read TGTGCCAGCAGCGTAGCTGATGCTAGGACAATGACACCTAATGAGCAGTTCTTC.

The chain carries TRBV10-3 and TRBJ1-2; D uncertain. V was shortened by 2 bases and J by 4 bases, with 14 bases between the two germline ends. From germline, CDR1 is ENHRY and CDR2 SYGVKD. This CDR3 comprises 15 residues. The CDR3 protein is CAISEGRERSYGYTF. The DNA for the CDR3 is TGTGCCATCAGTGAGGGGCGGGAGAGGAGCTATGGCTACACCTTC.